These 28 T cell receptor beta chains share one sample of origin, sequenced in a study of vaccination and CD4 T cells after COVID-19. The Oncomine TCR Beta short-read assay sequenced DNA from cultured CD4+ T cells. A single record per CDR3 protein comes from TCRdb applying MiXCR to the PCR reads. The sample records 15,000 to 25,000 distinct CDR3 sequences, 45% to 50% being singletons. Treatment here: approximately nine-day PBMC culture with coronavirus spike peptide pools or control peptides (ViraFEST assay). Their target antigens are unknown. Sequencing used CD4+ T cells from blood, cultured in vitro, obtained before SARS-CoV-2 vaccination. The receptor set was obtained from a human donor who had recovered from COVID-19.

This clonotype was detected only a few times. The chain employs TRBV7-9 and TRBJ1-2; 7 nucleotides line up with TRBD1. Germline CDR1 and CDR2: SEHNR and FQNEAQ (reference sequence). The CDR3 spans 15 residues. The trim removed 0 bases at V and 4 bases at J, leaving 5 bases unmatched. Here the CDR3 reads CASSLAGQAFYGYTF. For the CDR3, the DNA is TGTGCCAGCAGCTTAGCCGGACAGGCGTTCTATGGCTACACCTTC.

Only a few counts were recorded for this clonotype. J is TRBJ1-2 and V is TRBV20-1, with TRBD1 identical over 10 bases. Looked up from germline, CDR1 is DFQATT and CDR2 is SNEGSKA (reference sequence). The V segment lost 6 bases and the J segment 0 bases; nucleotides outside the gene matches: 10. CDR3 size: 16 residues. The CDR3 region has the DNA TGCAGTGCCTTCACGGGACAGGGGTCGTCTAACTATGGCTACACCTTC. Translating it yields CSAFTGQGSSNYGYTF.

The rearrangement uses TRBV10-3 and TRBJ1-5; no clear D gene. Germline V CDR1 and CDR2: ENHRY, SYGVKD. V was clipped by 0 bases and J by 4 bases, with 4 bases between them. CDR3 size: 13 residues. CDR3 nucleotide sequence: TGTGCCATCAGTGAGTCCGTGAATCAGCCCCAGCATTTT. Encoded protein: CAISESVNQPQHF.

V usage is TRBV30 and J usage is TRBJ1-2; D not resolved. With 0 bases removed from V and 2 bases from J, the gap between germline ends came to 10 bases. The CDR3 contains 14 residues. CDR1 and CDR2 (germline): GTSNPN, SVGIG (reference sequence). The CDR3 bases are TGTGCCTGGAGTGTACTGGGCAGAAACTATGGCTACACCTTC. Protein product: CAWSVLGRNYGYTF. The full variable domain, its missing parts supplied by reference TRBV30 and TRBJ1-2, is SQTIHQWPATLVQPVGSPLSLECTVEGTSNPNLYWYRQAAGRGLQLLFYSVGIGQISSEVPQNLSASRPQDRQFILSSKKLLLSDSGFYLCAWSVLGRNYGYTFGSGTRLTVV.

This clonotype was seen a few times. V is TRBV6-2 or TRBV6-3 and J is TRBJ2-3; TRBD2 aligns across 8 bases. Germline V gene lookup returns CDR1 MNHEY and CDR2 SVGEGT. V gave up 6 bases and J gave up 10 bases; unmatched junction bases: 9. CDR3 length equals 13 residues. The CDR3 DNA is TGTGCCAGCAGAAACGGGGGGGGGAGGTCGCAGTATTTT. Amino acids: CASRNGGGRSQYF.

The V call is TRBV10-3, the J call TRBJ1-3, with TRBD1 as a possible D gene (5 bases). The V gene lost 9 bases and the J gene lost 4 bases, with 10 bases spanning the gap. The germline CDR1 and CDR2 sequences are ENHRY and SYGVKD. This CDR3 is built from 12 residues. In nucleotides, the CDR3 is TGTGCCATAGGGACGCCAGGAAACACCATATATTTT. The encoded protein is CAIGTPGNTIYF.

V usage is TRBV28 and J usage is TRBJ1-2, with D unclear. The CDR3 contains 13 residues. Germline V gene data show CDR1 as MDHEN and CDR2 as SYDVKM. The V gene lost 10 bases and the J gene lost 1 base, with 13 bases spanning the gap. The CDR3 here is CATQKGVNYGYTF. The CDR3 DNA reads as TGTGCCACGCAAAAGGGAGTTAACTATGGCTACACCTTC.

This clonotype was seen a few times. The rearrangement joins TRBV6-1 to TRBJ1-1, with a tentative D call TRBD1 (5 bases). Trimming cost V 9 bases and J 3 bases, with 11 bases left between them. CDR3 length: 12 amino acids. CDR1 is MNHNS and CDR2 is SASEGT in the germline V gene. This CDR3 is CASSWGDTEAFF. Here the CDR3 DNA reads TGTGCCAGTTCGTGGGGGGACACTGAAGCTTTCTTT.

The chain joins TRBV27 to TRBJ1-5; 8 bases agree with TRBD1. Germline V gene data show CDR1 as MNHEY and CDR2 as SMNVEV (reference sequence). This CDR3 spans 14 amino acids. Unmatched junction bases numbered 2, after V lost 3 bases and J lost 4 bases. The DNA for the CDR3 is TGTGCCAGCAGTTTGAGGGACAGGAATCAGCCCCAGCATTTT. It is translated as CASSLRDRNQPQHF.

This clonotype was found a few times. V is TRBV7-2 and J is TRBJ2-7; no clear D. This CDR3 has 13 residues. V was clipped by 4 bases and J by 4 bases, with 11 bases between them. The germline V gene has CDR1 SGHTA and CDR2 FQGNSA. Here the CDR3 DNA reads TGTGCCAGCAGCTCCCAACGCCTGTACGAGCAGTACTTC. Translation: CASSSQRLYEQYF.

DNA of the CDR3: TGTGCCAGCTCACCATCGGGTGGGACAGATACGCAGTATTTT. Translated: CASSPSGGTDTQYF. This sequence joins TRBV18 and TRBJ2-3; D uncertain. CDR1 and CDR2 (germline): KGHSH, LQKENI. V lost 2 bases to trimming and J lost 3 bases, with 9 bases between them. The CDR3 runs to 14 residues.

This sequence joins TRBV7-2 and TRBJ1-1; D remains unclear. This CDR3 comprises 13 residues. Trimming cost V 2 bases and J 1 base, with 5 bases left between them. From germline, CDR1 is SGHTA and CDR2 FQGNSA. CDR3 region: CASSLRRNTEAFF. CDR3 DNA: TGTGCCAGCAGCTTAAGAAGGAACACTGAAGCTTTCTTT.

In its sample, this clonotype was seen a few times. The CDR3 DNA sequence: TGTGCCACCAGCAGAGACCAGGGGGCTGGGGCCAACGTCCTGACTTTC. It yields the protein CATSRDQGAGANVLTF. J is TRBJ2-6 and V is TRBV15; 7 nucleotides align to TRBD1. The CDR3 loop spans 16 amino acids. Looked up from germline, CDR1 is LNHNV and CDR2 is YYDKDF (reference sequence). The trim removed 0 bases at V and 2 bases at J, leaving 1 base unmatched.

The V and J genes are TRBV12-3 or TRBV12-4 and TRBJ2-3; maybe TRBD2 (6 bases). CDR3 length: 12 residues. Deletions cut 8 bases from V and 5 bases from J, with 11 bases between. CDR3 amino acids: CASGGMRDTQYF. The CDR3 DNA sequence: TGTGCCAGCGGGGGGATGCGAGATACGCAGTATTTT.

This rearrangement joins TRBV20-1 to TRBJ1-1; the match to TRBD1 covers 7 bases. CDR1 is DFQATT, CDR2 SNEGSKA, per germline (reference sequence). Germline trimming cut 5 bases from V and 3 bases from J; bases unmatched to any gene: 6. This CDR3 has 13 amino acids. CDR3 sequence: CSALDRADTEAFF. CDR3 DNA: TGCAGTGCTTTAGACAGGGCCGACACTGAAGCTTTCTTT.

A few counts support this clonotype. The chain links TRBV11-3 to TRBJ2-5; tentative D call: TRBD2 (5 bases). The CDR3 has 15 amino acids. The ends were cut back, 5 bases at V and 4 bases at J, with 17 bases in the middle. CDR1 SGHNT and CDR2 YENEEA come from the germline V gene. The CDR3 sequence: CASSINGLAGETQYF. The CDR3 DNA reads as TGTGCCAGCAGCATCAACGGGCTGGCGGGAGAGACCCAGTACTTC. Using reference TRBV11-3 and TRBJ2-5 for the parts outside the CDR3, the full variable domain is EAGVVQSPRYKIIEKKQPVAFWCNPISGHNTLYWYLQNLGQGPELLIRYENEEAVDDSQLPKDRFSAERLKGVDSTLKIQPAELGDSAVYLCASSINGLAGETQYFGPGTRLLVL.

The rearrangement uses TRBV7-2 and TRBJ2-5; D is possibly TRBD1 (6 bases). Germline V gene sequence: CDR1 SGHTA, CDR2 FQGNSA. V was cut by 2 bases and J by 5 bases, with 12 bases left in between. The CDR3 has 14 residues. The CDR3 region is CASSLYGQRETQYF. CDR3 in DNA: TGTGCCAGCAGCTTATACGGACAGAGGGAGACCCAGTACTTC.

This chain links TRBV7-9 with TRBJ2-2; 7 nucleotides align to TRBD1. This CDR3 is 16 amino acids long. The germline V gene encodes CDR1 SEHNR and CDR2 FQNEAQ (reference sequence). J was trimmed by 4 bases and V by 4 bases; bases with no gene match: 9. The CDR3 loop reads CASSSRTGTSTGELFF. The CDR3 DNA sequence: TGTGCCAGCAGCTCCCGGACAGGAACGAGCACCGGGGAGCTGTTTTTT.

The chain combines TRBV20-1 with TRBJ2-1, with TRBD2 matching over 7 bases. The germline CDR1 and CDR2 sequences are DFQATT and SNEGSKA (reference sequence). The V segment lost 8 bases and the J segment 10 bases; nucleotides outside the gene matches: 17. There are 14 residues in the CDR3. DNA for the CDR3: TGCAGTTCACGGATGCGGGAGACCGCGGGGGAGCAGTTCTTC. As protein: CSSRMRETAGEQFF.

The rearrangement joins TRBV19 to TRBJ1-1; tentatively, D is TRBD1 (5 bases). The CDR3 sequence is 14 residues long. Germline V lookup: CDR1 LNHDA, CDR2 SQIVND (reference sequence). V was trimmed by 4 bases and J by 10 bases, leaving 19 bases between them. CDR3 protein: CASSKRDGLTGAFF. DNA of the CDR3: TGTGCCAGTAGTAAACGGGACGGATTAACCGGAGCTTTCTTT.

The rearrangement joins TRBV28 to TRBJ2-7; 9 nucleotides match TRBD2. J lost 5 bases, V lost 6 bases, and 11 bases had no gene match. CDR3 size: 15 residues. In germline, CDR1 is MDHEN, CDR2 SYDVKM. The CDR3 region is CASSPPFSGRNEQYF. CDR3 DNA sequence: TGTGCCAGCAGCCCGCCGTTTAGCGGGAGAAACGAGCAGTACTTC.

The chain carries TRBV11-1 and TRBJ2-5; 9 bases are a match to TRBD1. Germline CDR1 and CDR2: SGHAT and FQDESV (reference sequence). This CDR3 has 15 residues. J lost 2 bases, V lost 5 bases, and 6 bases had no gene match. CDR3 sequence: CASSADRGKQETQYF. For the CDR3, the DNA is TGTGCCAGCAGCGCGGACAGGGGAAAGCAAGAGACCCAGTACTTC.

The chain combines TRBV12-3 or TRBV12-4 with TRBJ1-1, with TRBD1 identical over 10 bases. After removal of 3 bases from V and 3 bases from J, the junction contained 10 bases not matched to a gene. The CDR3 extends over 17 amino acids. The CDR3 spells CASSFQGQGKAYTEAFF. The CDR3 DNA is TGTGCCAGCAGTTTTCAGGGACAGGGGAAGGCGTACACTGAAGCTTTCTTT.

The chain recombines TRBV7-9 with TRBJ2-5; a weak D match, TRBD2 (5 bases). V was cut by 1 base and J by 2 bases, with 14 bases left in between. The CDR3 loop spans 16 amino acids. Germline V gene lookup returns CDR1 SEHNR and CDR2 FQNEAQ (reference sequence). The DNA of the CDR3 is TGTGCCAGCAGCTTAGAGGGCCGACTACCTCAAGAGACCCAGTACTTC. Translating it yields CASSLEGRLPQETQYF.

Only one count was recorded for this clonotype. This sequence joins TRBV5-4 and TRBJ2-5, with D perhaps matching TRBD1 (6 bases). The CDR3 length is 14 residues. Trimming stripped 2 bases from V and 1 base from J, with 9 bases between. Germline V gives CDR1 SGHNT, CDR2 YYREEE (reference sequence). This CDR3 reads CASSLQGTQETQYF. CDR3 nucleotide sequence: TGTGCCAGCAGCTTACAGGGAACCCAAGAGACCCAGTACTTC.

This clonotype was counted once. J is TRBJ1-6 and V is TRBV30, with 7 bases fitting TRBD1. CDR1 and CDR2 from the germline V gene are GTSNPN and SVGIG (reference sequence). This CDR3 contains 15 residues. The junction had 8 bases not matched to a gene; V was cut back by 4 bases and J by 5 bases. In nucleotides, the CDR3 is TGTGCCTGGACCACAGGGGCACGGGATAATTCACCCCTCCACTTT. Amino acid sequence: CAWTTGARDNSPLHF.

The gene calls are TRBV7-2 and TRBJ2-7; D remains unclear. The germline V gene encodes CDR1 SGHTA and CDR2 FQGNSA. V lost 5 bases and J lost 0, with 11 bases in between. The length of the CDR3 is 14 residues. The CDR3 sequence is CASSPERSSYEQYF. CDR3 bases: TGTGCCAGCAGCCCGGAGAGGAGCTCCTACGAGCAGTACTTC.

This clonotype was counted between two and nine times. The V call is TRBV27, the J call TRBJ2-5; 11 positions match TRBD2. The CDR3 has 15 residues. V was pared by 5 bases and J by 0 bases, with 2 bases of the junction left unmatched. The V gene's germline CDR1 is MNHEY and CDR2 SMNVEV (reference sequence). The CDR3 nucleotides are TGTGCCAGCAGTCGACTAGCGGGGCACCAAGAGACCCAGTACTTC. Protein product: CASSRLAGHQETQYF.